The 9 T cell receptor beta chains listed next were all sequenced from one sample in a study of cytomegalovirus exposure and HLA in healthy donors. 60 Vbeta and 13 Jbeta primers were used in PCR. Assay used: immunoSEQ multiplex PCR; TCRdb lists only in-frame clones, some missing. The sample carries roughly 79,000 clones, around 74% recorded once. The sample comprised PBMCs. These receptors were collected from a woman between 45 and 60 years old in good health and CMV-seropositive.

The gene calls are TRBV7-3 and TRBJ2-1; D is unclear. The germline gives CDR1 SGHTA, CDR2 FQGTGA. V was shortened by 4 bases and J by 7 bases, with 5 bases between the two germline ends. The CDR3 spans 11 residues. The CDR3 loop reads CASSSRNEQFF. CDR3 nucleotide sequence: TGTGCCAGCAGCTCTCGGAATGAGCAGTTCTTC.

The CDR3 DNA is TGTGCCAGCAGCTTAGGGCAGGGGGCGCGAAATGAGCAGTTCTTC. It yields the protein CASSLGQGARNEQFF. The V and J genes are TRBV7-2 and TRBJ2-1; TRBD1 aligns across 8 bases. Germline V gene lookup returns CDR1 SGHTA and CDR2 FQGNSA. The CDR3 length is 15 residues. Trimming took 1 base from V and 7 from J; bases not matched to a gene: 6.

This clone was observed once. The gene calls are TRBV9 and TRBJ2-1, with D possibly TRBD1 on 5 matching bases. The CDR3 loop spans 14 amino acids. Germline V gene lookup returns CDR1 SGDLS and CDR2 YYNGEE. Between the trimmed V and J ends, which lost 0 bases and 7 bases, there was a span of 11 bases. Here the CDR3 DNA reads TGTGCCAGCAGCGTAGAGCCAGGGAAGAATGAGCAGTTCTTC. Its protein product is CASSVEPGKNEQFF.

The chain recombines TRBV5-8 with TRBJ2-7; D unclear. This CDR3 contains 12 residues. The germline gives CDR1 SGHTS, CDR2 YDEGEE. V was shortened by 1 base and J by 7 bases, with 9 bases between the two germline ends. CDR3 sequence: CASSLFPSEQYF. The DNA of the CDR3 is TGTGCCAGCAGCTTGTTCCCCTCTGAGCAGTACTTC. The whole variable domain, remainder taken from reference TRBV5-8 and TRBJ2-7, is EAGVTQSPTHLIKTRGQQATLRCSPISGHTSVYWYQQALGLGLQFLLWYDEGEERNRGNFPPRFSGRQFPNYSSELNVNALELEDSALYLCASSLFPSEQYFGPGTRLTVT.

CDR3 residues: CASSTTSLAYNEQFF. The CDR3 DNA is TGTGCCAGCAGCACTACTAGCCTTGCCTACAATGAGCAGTTCTTC. V gene TRBV7-6 combines with J gene TRBJ2-1, with D possibly matching TRBD2 (6 bases). The CDR3 is 15 amino acids. Trimming removed 5 bases at V and 2 bases at J, with 13 bases between. CDR1 and CDR2 (germline): SGHVS, FNYEAQ. The whole variable domain, filled in from reference TRBV7-6 and TRBJ2-1, reads GAGVSQSPRYKVTKRGQDVALRCDPISGHVSLYWYRQALGQGPEFLTYFNYEAQQDKSGLPNDRFSAERPEGSISTLTIQRTEQRDSAMYRCASSTTSLAYNEQFFGPGTRLTVL.

This CDR3 is CASSSNRGRLYEQYF. For the CDR3, the DNA is TGTGCCAGCAGTTCAAACAGGGGAAGGCTCTACGAGCAGTACTTC. V is TRBV28 and J is TRBJ2-7, with TRBD1 matching over 7 bases. Germline CDR1 MDHEN, CDR2 SYDVKM. The CDR3 covers 15 residues. Trimming removed 4 bases from V and 3 bases from J; junction bases left unmatched: 9.

The J gene is TRBJ2-2, the V gene TRBV11-3, with D possibly being TRBD2 (5 bases). The CDR3 consists of 13 residues. Germline CDR1 and CDR2: SGHNT and YENEEA. Trimming pared 7 bases from V and 4 bases from J, leaving 10 bases between. The CDR3 nucleotides read TGTGCCAGCACTAGCCCCCCCACCGGGGAGCTGTTTTTT. Translating gives CASTSPPTGELFF.

The chain is built from TRBV6-1 and TRBJ2-3; D gene unclear. Germline loops: CDR1 MNHNS, CDR2 SASEGT. The CDR3 is 12 residues long. Trimming took 5 bases from V and 2 from J, leaving 5 bases between them. The CDR3 spells CASSIVTDTQYF. The CDR3 DNA reads TGTGCCAGCAGTATAGTCACAGATACGCAGTATTTT.

CDR3 in amino acids: CASSKVRDRGPETQYF. CDR3 sequence (DNA): TGTGCCAGCAGCAAGGTCCGGGACAGGGGGCCGGAGACCCAGTACTTC. The rearrangement links TRBV21-1 to TRBJ2-5; the table names TRBD1, a call not compared with the DNA. TRBV21-1 is reported as a pseudogene. The CDR3 has 16 amino acids.